The clone carrying this TCR beta chain has a handful of counts. Its matching antigen is unknown. Amplification of TCR beta CDR3 regions used RNA as the template. The primer set for the first-round RT-PCR of the TCR CDR3 was HTBI. In TCRdb, the multiplex PCR reads were re-called with MiXCR into one record per CDR3 protein. The data hold over 450,000 distinct CDR3 sequences, with 15% to 20% observed a single time. This CDR3 comprises 13 residues. V shed 0 bases and J shed 5 bases, with 8 bases lying between them. CDR1 LNHNV and CDR2 YYDKDF come from the germline V gene (reference sequence). These data are taken from a study of T cells in Graves' hyperthyroidism and ophthalmopathy. Study-wide points: Ophthalmopathy and stable hyperthyroidism were told apart by a 13 V-J model.

What was sequenced was blood. This TCR derives from a woman younger than 30 with Graves' ophthalmopathy. The J gene is TRBJ2-7, the V gene TRBV15; D gene unclear. CDR3: CATSRDPGNEQYF. CDR3 coding DNA: TGTGCCACCAGCAGAGATCCTGGGAACGAGCAGTACTTC.